One and the same sample provided the 25 T cell receptor beta chains below, sequenced in a study of early T cells in non-severe SARS-CoV-2 infection. TCRdb recomputed calls from the 5' RACE reads with MiXCR, one row per CDR3 protein. The profile shows over 30,000 distinct CDR3 sequences, less than 6.5% of them singletons. The sequenced sample was whole blood. These receptor sequences come from an adult who was a healthcare worker with PCR-confirmed SARS-CoV-2 infection or an uninfected control (not recorded which).

This clonotype was seen repeatedly, ten times or more. J is TRBJ1-5 and V is TRBV2; TRBD1 aligns across 8 bases. The CDR3 has 15 amino acids. CDR1 is SNHLY, CDR2 FYNNEI, per germline. J lost 8 bases, V lost 3 bases, and 9 bases had no gene match. CDR3 nucleotides: TGTGCCAGCAGTGAGAGCCGGACAGGGACGGAGCCCCAGCATTTT. This gives the protein CASSESRTGTEPQHF.

In its sample, this clonotype was seen many times. The chain has TRBV5-6 and TRBJ1-1, with unresolved D. The V and J ends lost 4 bases and 2 bases respectively, with 3 bases between them. Germline assignment: CDR1 SGHDT and CDR2 YYEEEE. The CDR3 has 11 residues. The CDR3 reads CASSRNTEAFF. The CDR3 DNA reads as TGTGCCAGCAGCCGCAACACTGAAGCTTTCTTT. Full variable domain (remainder filled in from reference TRBV5-6 and TRBJ1-1): DAGVTQSPTHLIKTRGQQVTLRCSPKSGHDTVSWYQQALGQGPQFIFQYYEEEERQRGNFPDRFSGHQFPNYSSELNVNALLLGDSALYLCASSRNTEAFFGQGTRLTVV.

This clonotype was recorded many times. The chain is built from TRBV29-1 and TRBJ1-2; possible D gene TRBD1, 6 bases. V gave up 6 bases and J gave up 2 bases, with 13 bases separating them. This CDR3 region has 13 residues. Germline V CDR1 and CDR2: SQVTM, ANQGSEA. CDR3 nucleotides: TGCAGCGTCACCACAGGGTGGAACTATGGCTACACCTTC. It codes for CSVTTGWNYGYTF.

The chain is built from TRBV28 and TRBJ2-5; D gene uncertain. Germline V gives CDR1 MDHEN, CDR2 SYDVKM. This CDR3 spans 14 amino acids. The V end was cut by 4 bases, the J end by 4 bases, with 13 bases between. The CDR3 bases are TGTGCCAGCAGTTCCACGGCCCCGGGAGAGACCCAGTACTTC. Amino acids: CASSSTAPGETQYF.

There are many counts of this clonotype. This chain joins TRBV28 and TRBJ1-6, with D hard to call. Germline loops: CDR1 MDHEN, CDR2 SYDVKM. The CDR3 runs to 16 residues. Deletions cut 4 bases from V and 2 bases from J, with 12 bases between. CDR3 DNA sequence: TGTGCCAGCAGTTCCTACCGGACGGCCTATAATTCACCCCTCCACTTT. Encoded protein: CASSSYRTAYNSPLHF.

This clonotype was observed at least ten times. The chain combines TRBV6-2 or TRBV6-3 with TRBJ2-3, with D possibly matching TRBD1 (7 bases). Trimming removed 0 bases from V and 3 bases from J, with 10 bases in between. The CDR3 length is 15 residues. Germline CDR1 reads MNHEY; CDR2 reads SVGEGT. The CDR3 region has the DNA TGTGCCAGCAGTTACTCACAGGGGAGGACAGATACGCAGTATTTT. It is translated as CASSYSQGRTDTQYF.

The V gene is TRBV20-1, the J gene TRBJ2-3; no definite D call. The CDR3 extends over 12 amino acids. Germline values: CDR1 DFQATT, CDR2 SNEGSKA (reference sequence). The V gene lost 1 base and the J gene lost 6 bases, with 8 bases spanning the gap. The CDR3 sequence is CSARAISDTQYF. The CDR3, as DNA: TGCAGTGCTAGAGCCATTAGCGATACGCAGTATTTT.

This clonotype was seen a few times. For the CDR3, the DNA is TGTGCCAGCAGCACCCAGGCAGACCGCGCAGATACGCAGTATTTT. Its protein is CASSTQADRADTQYF. The genes are TRBV7-2 and TRBJ2-3; D gene ambiguous. Germline CDR1 is SGHTA and CDR2 is FQGNSA. The ends were cut back, 5 bases at V and 4 bases at J, with 16 bases in the middle. This CDR3 comprises 15 residues.

This clonotype was found a few times. The chain joins TRBV10-2 to TRBJ2-7; 14 nucleotides agree with TRBD2. In germline, CDR1 is WSHSY, CDR2 SAAADI. V lost 6 bases and J lost 0; bases outside the gene matches: 7. There are 17 residues in the CDR3. CDR3 coding DNA: TGCGCCAGCAGCCGGACTAGCGGGGGGTCGAGCTCCTACGAGCAGTACTTC. Protein: CASSRTSGGSSSYEQYF.

This clonotype was seen a handful of times. The chain couples TRBV29-1 to TRBJ2-7; TRBD1 matches 9 bases. This CDR3 is 12 amino acids long. Germline V gene data show CDR1 as SQVTM and CDR2 as ANQGSEA. Trimming removed 3 bases from V and 4 bases from J; junction bases left unmatched: 1. CDR3 region: CSVEGQGYEQYF. The CDR3 DNA reads TGCAGCGTTGAGGGACAGGGTTACGAGCAGTACTTC.

This clonotype occurred many times. The rearrangement links TRBV20-1 to TRBJ2-5; D may be TRBD1 or TRBD2 (5 bases each). This CDR3 comprises 12 residues. Germline assignment: CDR1 DFQATT and CDR2 SNEGSKA (reference sequence). Trimming left V 6 bases short and J 2 bases short, with 10 bases between. The DNA of the CDR3 is TGCAGTGCAGGGACCAGTCAAGAGACCCAGTACTTC. Protein sequence: CSAGTSQETQYF.

The rearrangement joins TRBV7-2 to TRBJ1-6; TRBD1 matches 7 bases. Germline V lookup: CDR1 SGHTA, CDR2 FQGNSA. Trimming took 4 bases from V and 1 from J; bases not matched to a gene: 13. The CDR3 is 19 residues long. DNA for the CDR3: TGTGCCAGCAGCTCAGGGAACTTACCCAGGGGGTCCTATAATTCACCCCTCCACTTT. Translated, it gives CASSSGNLPRGSYNSPLHF.

This clonotype was recorded a few times. The chain carries TRBV9 and TRBJ2-1; 11 nucleotides align to TRBD2. The CDR3 length is 14 residues. V lost 5 bases and J lost 9; bases outside the gene matches: 7. Germline V gives CDR1 SGDLS, CDR2 YYNGEE. Written as DNA, the CDR3 is TGTGCCAGCAGAGAGGGACTAGCGGTAGGTGAGCAGTTCTTC. It encodes CASREGLAVGEQFF. The complete variable domain, with remaining parts taken from reference TRBV9 and TRBJ2-1, reads DSGVTQTPKHLITATGQRVTLRCSPRSGDLSVYWYQQSLDQGLQFLIQYYNGEERAKGNILERFSAQQFPDLHSELNLSSLELGDSALYFCASREGLAVGEQFFGPGTRLTVL.

This clonotype was detected a few times. The rearrangement joins TRBV30 to TRBJ2-3, with D possibly TRBD2 on 5 matching bases. Germline V gene data show CDR1 as GTSNPN and CDR2 as SVGIG (reference sequence). Trimming stripped 0 bases from V and 4 bases from J, with 11 bases between. The CDR3 runs 14 residues. CDR3 region: CAWSVMSGADTQYF. The CDR3 coding sequence is TGTGCCTGGAGTGTAATGAGCGGCGCAGATACGCAGTATTTT.

This clonotype appeared many times. This chain uses TRBV2 with TRBJ2-7, with D possibly TRBD1 on 7 matching bases. The ends were cut back, 5 bases at V and 3 bases at J, with 17 bases in the middle. The germline V gene encodes CDR1 SNHLY and CDR2 FYNNEI. CDR3 size: 15 residues. This CDR3 reads CASSSDRLGLYEQYF. The CDR3 DNA follows: TGTGCCAGCAGTTCGGACAGGTTGGGACTCTACGAGCAGTACTTC.

V gene TRBV7-2 combines with J gene TRBJ2-7; no firm D call. The ends were cut back, 4 bases at V and 0 bases at J, with 25 bases in the middle. The CDR3 length is 19 residues. Germline V gives CDR1 SGHTA, CDR2 FQGNSA. The CDR3 sequence is CASSSNLLRRDMTSYEQYF. The CDR3 bases are TGTGCCAGCAGCTCCAACCTATTGAGGCGAGACATGACCTCCTACGAGCAGTACTTC.

This clonotype was seen more than once but under ten times. V and J are TRBV5-1 and TRBJ2-5; TRBD1 might be the D (6 bases). V lost 7 bases to trimming and J lost 2 bases, with 12 bases between them. Germline CDR1 SGHRS, CDR2 YFSETQ. The CDR3 contains 13 residues. As DNA, the CDR3 is TGCGCCAGCGCTACAGGGATTCAAGAGACCCAGTACTTC. Amino acids: CASATGIQETQYF.

Only one count was recorded for this clonotype. The chain uses TRBV5-3 and TRBJ1-4; D remains unclear. TRBV5-3 is an ORF, and what it does is uncertain. CDR3 length: 15 residues. V was cut by 0 bases and J by 8 bases, with 14 bases left in between. The CDR3 protein is CARSLARDGGEKLFF. CDR3 bases: TGTGCCAGAAGCTTGGCCCGAGACGGAGGAGAAAAACTGTTTTTT.

This clonotype was counted at least ten times. The CDR3 sequence: CASSLEDSPFNEQFF. The CDR3 DNA follows: TGTGCCAGCAGCTTAGAGGACAGTCCTTTCAATGAGCAGTTCTTC. This chain connects TRBV7-2 to TRBJ2-1; a weak D match, TRBD1 (6 bases). CDR1 is SGHTA and CDR2 is FQGNSA in the germline V gene. The CDR3 is 15 residues long. V dropped 1 base and J dropped 6 bases, with 13 bases sitting between them.

This clonotype was picked up a small number of times. The chain couples TRBV29-1 to TRBJ2-1; D unclear. V was cut by 3 bases and J by 1 base, with 7 bases left in between. The CDR3 contains 13 residues. Germline CDR1 SQVTM, CDR2 ANQGSEA. CDR3: CSVDGRSYNEQFF. The CDR3 region has the DNA TGCAGCGTTGACGGACGATCCTACAATGAGCAGTTCTTC.

This clonotype was seen only a few times. This chain uses TRBV7-6 with TRBJ1-2, with D uncertain. V was clipped by 4 bases and J by 6 bases, with 12 bases between them. The germline gives CDR1 SGHVS, CDR2 FNYEAQ. CDR3 length: 13 amino acids. CDR3 DNA: TGTGCCAGCAGCTCTGTAACGGGAAATGGCTACACCTTC. It specifies CASSSVTGNGYTF.

This clonotype came up many times. This chain uses TRBV30 with TRBJ1-1; D ambiguous. V lost 3 bases to trimming and J lost 5 bases, with 16 bases between them. The CDR3 has 14 residues. Germline lookup yields CDR1 GTSNPN and CDR2 SVGIG (reference sequence). Here the CDR3 reads CAWSASRIGTEAFF. The CDR3 nucleotides read TGTGCCTGGAGCGCCTCAAGGATTGGAACTGAAGCTTTCTTT.

In this sample, this clonotype turned up many times. The chain has TRBV6-1 and TRBJ2-7; D may be TRBD1 (7 bases). Per the germline V gene, CDR1 is MNHNS and CDR2 is SASEGT. Trimming took off 2 bases at V and 4 bases at J, with 12 bases between the two ends. This CDR3 has 14 residues. CDR3 residues: CASSETAGGYEQYF. The DNA of the CDR3 is TGTGCCAGCAGTGAAACCGCAGGGGGGTACGAGCAGTACTTC.

This clonotype is categorized as medium-sized. Sequence at one end of the junction differs from germline and may be a read error. The chain couples TRBV18 to TRBJ1-5, with unresolved D. Germline V lookup: CDR1 KGHSH, CDR2 LQKENI. The CDR3 spans 12 residues. CDR3 in DNA: TGTGCCAGCTCCCCACAAGGACAGCCCCAGCATTTT. It codes for CASSPQGQPQHF.

This chain uses TRBV12-3 or TRBV12-4 with TRBJ2-5; TRBD2 aligns across 8 bases. V shed 5 bases and J 0 bases; nucleotides not matched to a gene: 5. This CDR3 is built from 15 residues. CDR3 amino acids: CASSPIAGYQETQYF. In DNA form, the CDR3 reads TGTGCCAGCAGTCCCATAGCGGGATACCAAGAGACCCAGTACTTC.